Following are 31 T cell receptor beta chains from one sample sequenced in a study of PD-1 blockade in mismatch repair-deficient tumors. Repertoires were generated with immunoSEQ multiplex PCR, while TCRdb's copy carries only in-frame clones and drops some. Here the sample spans tens of thousands of clones, approximately 84% being singletons. The sequenced sample was peripheral blood, obtained 12 weeks after starting pembrolizumab. The source of these receptors is an adult with mismatch repair-deficient cancer.

The chain's CDR3 is CASSARRRGQDHYEQYF. CDR3 sequence (DNA): TGTGCCAGCAGCGCCCGACGGAGGGGACAGGACCACTACGAGCAGTACTTC. This sequence joins TRBV13 and TRBJ2-7; 8 positions match TRBD1. This CDR3 has 17 residues. The V gene's germline CDR1 is PRHDT and CDR2 FYEKMQ (reference sequence). The J segment lost 3 bases and the V segment lost 5 bases, leaving 15 bases of the junction unmatched.

The table lists this clone with a count of one. The genes are TRBV29-1 and TRBJ1-1; TRBD1 matches 9 bases. Looked up from germline, CDR1 is SQVTM and CDR2 is ANQGSEA. The CDR3 is 14 amino acids. Losses at the gene ends were 6 bases for V and 1 base for J; bases not matched to a gene: 6. Here the CDR3 reads CSVEKTGGNTEAFF. The CDR3 DNA is TGCAGCGTCGAAAAGACAGGGGGGAACACTGAAGCTTTCTTT.

CDR3: CASSYHGPTDTQYF. CDR3 DNA: TGTGCCAGCAGTTACCATGGACCGACAGATACGCAGTATTTT. This chain connects TRBV6-5 to TRBJ2-3, with D hard to call. The germline CDR1 and CDR2 sequences are MNHEY and SVGAGI. Deletions cut 2 bases from V and 3 bases from J, with 9 bases between. The CDR3 is 14 amino acids.

This clone has only a few counts. The chain has TRBV25-1 and TRBJ2-6; D gene unclear. V lost 5 bases to trimming and J lost 4 bases, with 6 bases between them. CDR3 length equals 13 residues. Germline CDR1 and CDR2: MGHDK and SYGVNS. The CDR3 loop is CASSHSGANVLTF. Here the CDR3 DNA reads TGTGCCAGCAGTCACTCCGGGGCCAACGTCCTGACTTTC.

This clone was seen a handful of times. Its ends do not fully match the called genes, so a read error is possible. The chain uses TRBV7-2 and TRBJ1-5, with a possible D match to TRBD1 (6 bases). The CDR3 spans 9 residues. The germline V gene encodes CDR1 SGHTA and CDR2 FQGNSA. CDR3 nucleotide sequence: TGTGCCACCCCCGGGGGCGGGCTTTTT. Translated: CATPGGGLF.

This clone occurred a few times. The gene calls are TRBV19 and TRBJ1-1; tentative D call: TRBD1 (6 bases). The CDR3 is made up of 12 amino acids. Trimming stripped 7 bases from V and 6 bases from J, with 12 bases between. Germline assignment: CDR1 LNHDA and CDR2 SQIVND (reference sequence). CDR3 residues: CASNGGMAEAFF. The CDR3 nucleotides read TGTGCCAGTAACGGGGGCATGGCTGAAGCTTTCTTT.

This clone was seen only once. This rearrangement joins TRBV7-3 to TRBJ2-3; TRBD1 matches at 7 bases. J lost 4 bases, V lost 8 bases, and 6 bases had no gene match. CDR1 is SGHTA, CDR2 FQGTGA, per germline. The length of the CDR3 is 13 residues. The CDR3 here is CASGRDRADTQYF. CDR3 DNA: TGTGCCAGCGGACGGGACAGAGCAGATACGCAGTATTTT.

This chain links TRBV10-3 with TRBJ2-3; D gene ambiguous. The germline gives CDR1 ENHRY, CDR2 SYGVKD. The CDR3 sequence is 13 residues long. Trimming left V 7 bases short and J 3 bases short, with 11 bases between. CDR3 bases: TGTGCCATCAACTCCCCAAATACAGATACGCAGTATTTT. Amino acid sequence: CAINSPNTDTQYF.

This clone was counted a few times. J is TRBJ2-7 and V is TRBV11-3; D not resolved. The V end lost 2 bases, the J end lost 0 bases, and 8 bases lay between the germline ends. The CDR3 totals 14 residues. Germline loops: CDR1 SGHNT, CDR2 YENEEA. DNA for the CDR3: TGTGCCAGCAGCTTAATCAAGAGCTCCTACGAGCAGTACTTC. Protein product: CASSLIKSSYEQYF.

V gene TRBV5-1 combines with J gene TRBJ1-2; tentatively, D is TRBD1 (5 bases). Germline V CDR1 and CDR2: SGHRS, YFSETQ. The length of the CDR3 is 15 residues. V was cut by 2 bases and J by 13 bases, with 24 bases left in between. The CDR3 nucleotides are TGCGCCAGCAGCTTCCTCCAAGAGACAGCCGGGAAAATCACCTTC. Its translation is CASSFLQETAGKITF. The entire variable domain, with the rest obtained from reference TRBV5-1 and TRBJ1-2, is as follows: KAGVTQTPRYLIKTRGQQVTLSCSPISGHRSVSWYQQTPGQGLQFLFEYFSETQRNKGNFPGRFSGRQFSNSRSEMNVSTLELGDSALYLCASSFLQETAGKITFGSGTRLTVV.

This chain links TRBV6-9 with TRBJ1-1; a possible D gene is TRBD1 (6 bases). The CDR3 is made up of 13 amino acids. Trimming cost V 4 bases and J 4 bases, with 10 bases left between them. The germline gives CDR1 MNHGY, CDR2 SVAAGI. The CDR3 sequence is CASSLGHLTEAFF. The CDR3 DNA follows: TGTGCCAGCAGTTTGGGACACCTCACTGAAGCTTTCTTT.

The rearrangement joins TRBV9 to TRBJ1-2; D is unclear. Between the trimmed V and J ends, which lost 5 bases and 8 bases, there was a span of 13 bases. Germline lookup yields CDR1 SGDLS and CDR2 YYNGEE. There are 12 residues in the CDR3. CDR3 in amino acids: CASSVLSGGYTF. In DNA, the CDR3 is TGTGCCAGCAGTGTCCTGAGTGGCGGCTACACCTTC.

The chain is built from TRBV5-6 and TRBJ1-2; weak D call: TRBD1 (5 bases). Germline CDR1 is SGHDT and CDR2 is YYEEEE. The CDR3 runs 14 residues. The ends were cut back, 0 bases at V and 6 bases at J, with 12 bases in the middle. In DNA, the CDR3 is TGTGCCAGCAGCTTGGGGGGTTCCAGGGATGGCTACACCTTC. The encoded protein is CASSLGGSRDGYTF.

This clone was seen a few times. The V gene is TRBV4-1, the J gene TRBJ2-7, with 8 bases lining up with TRBD2. V shed 0 bases, J shed 3 bases, and the junction held 4 bases outside the gene matches. Germline V gene sequence: CDR1 MGHRA, CDR2 YSYEKL. The CDR3 totals 15 residues. In DNA form, the CDR3 reads TGCGCCAGCAGCCAAGATTCCCTAGCGGGCTACGAGCAGTACTTC. Translation gives CASSQDSLAGYEQYF.

The chain has TRBV2 and TRBJ2-1, with 10 bases aligning to TRBD2. Losses at the gene ends were 1 base for V and 16 bases for J; bases not matched to a gene: 10. From germline, CDR1 is SNHLY and CDR2 FYNNEI. This CDR3 region has 14 residues. The CDR3 is CASSEGLAGDSLFF. CDR3 in DNA: TGTGCCAGCAGTGAAGGCCTAGCGGGAGATTCGTTATTCTTC.

The chain recombines TRBV9 with TRBJ1-1; 8 bases align to TRBD1. Germline CDR1 is SGDLS and CDR2 is YYNGEE. Trimming removed 3 bases from V and 4 bases from J; junction bases left unmatched: 8. CDR3 length: 15 amino acids. Here the CDR3 DNA reads TGTGCCAGCAGCGATGGACAGGGAGGGGGCACTGAAGCTTTCTTT. Translating gives CASSDGQGGGTEAFF.

This clone appeared once. This rearrangement joins TRBV19 to TRBJ1-5; 8 bases agree with TRBD1. This CDR3 has 14 residues. The germline V gene has CDR1 LNHDA and CDR2 SQIVND (reference sequence). Trimming cost V 5 bases and J 5 bases; bases outside gene matches: 5. The CDR3 sequence: CASSLTGGYQPQHF. The CDR3, as DNA: TGTGCCAGTAGTTTAACAGGGGGTTATCAGCCCCAGCATTTT.

In the case of this clone: A junction boundary mismatches the germline segment, possibly from a read error. This rearrangement joins TRBV7-7 to TRBJ2-3; no clear D gene. Germline CDR1 and CDR2: SSHAT and FNYEAQ (reference sequence). The CDR3 is made up of 16 amino acids. The CDR3 coding sequence is TGTGCTAGCAGCCCAACCGGTGGGATTAGCACAGATACGCAGTATTTT. Translating it yields CASSPTGGISTDTQYF.

This clone was seen a single time. V is TRBV18 and J is TRBJ2-6; no clear D gene. Trimming removed 4 bases at V and 0 bases at J, with 10 bases between. CDR3 length: 16 amino acids. Per the germline V gene, CDR1 is KGHSH and CDR2 is LQKENI. The CDR3 sequence: CASSLAVDSGANVLTF. The CDR3 DNA reads TGTGCCAGCTCACTGGCTGTCGACTCTGGGGCCAACGTCCTGACTTTC.

The chain uses TRBV10-3 and TRBJ2-1, with 9 bases lining up with TRBD1. The CDR3 extends over 15 amino acids. The J segment lost 3 bases and the V segment lost 6 bases, leaving 6 bases of the junction unmatched. CDR1 is ENHRY, CDR2 SYGVKD, per germline. In nucleotides, the CDR3 is TGTGCCATCAGGATAGGGACAGGGATCTACAATGAGCAGTTCTTC. Translated: CAIRIGTGIYNEQFF.

This clone was seen more than once but under ten times. This rearrangement joins TRBV30 to TRBJ2-5, with D perhaps matching TRBD2 (5 bases). Germline CDR1 reads GTSNPN; CDR2 reads SVGIG (reference sequence). The CDR3 runs 12 residues. V was cut by 2 bases and J by 5 bases, with 9 bases left in between. This CDR3 is CAWSPGSETQYF. CDR3 in DNA: TGTGCCTGGAGTCCGGGGTCGGAGACCCAGTACTTC.

This chain links TRBV29-1 with TRBJ2-7; 9 nucleotides agree with TRBD1. This CDR3 comprises 13 residues. V was pared by 5 bases and J by 3 bases, with 5 bases of the junction left unmatched. From germline, CDR1 is SQVTM and CDR2 ANQGSEA. Here the CDR3 reads CSVSRGQGYEQYF. In DNA, the CDR3 is TGCAGCGTTTCTCGGGGACAGGGCTACGAGCAGTACTTC.

The V and J genes are TRBV19 and TRBJ2-3, with a weak D call TRBD1 (6 bases). This CDR3 has 15 amino acids. V lost 3 bases and J lost 1, with 11 bases in between. Germline CDR1 LNHDA, CDR2 SQIVND (reference sequence). DNA of the CDR3: TGTGCCAGTAGTATTAATCCAGGGGGCACAGATACGCAGTATTTT. Protein product: CASSINPGGTDTQYF.

In nucleotides, the CDR3 is TGTGCCATCAGGGCAGGGCCGCAAGAGACCCAGTACTTC. This sequence encodes CAIRAGPQETQYF. The V and J genes are TRBV10-3 and TRBJ2-5, with D perhaps matching TRBD1 (5 bases). This CDR3 comprises 13 residues. Germline V lookup: CDR1 ENHRY, CDR2 SYGVKD. The V gene lost 6 bases and the J gene lost 2 bases, with 10 bases spanning the gap.

V gene TRBV5-1 combines with J gene TRBJ1-1; D gene uncertain. V was shortened by 1 base and J by 5 bases, with 12 bases between the two germline ends. This CDR3 is 14 amino acids long. The germline V gene has CDR1 SGHRS and CDR2 YFSETQ. The chain's CDR3 is CASSLRGAGTEAFF. The CDR3 DNA sequence: TGCGCCAGCAGCTTGAGAGGTGCGGGGACTGAAGCTTTCTTT.

This clone has a single count. The gene calls are TRBV7-9 and TRBJ2-2; D unresolved. CDR1 is SEHNR and CDR2 is FQNEAQ in the germline V gene (reference sequence). The length of the CDR3 is 16 residues. Deletions cut 1 base from V and 2 bases from J, with 11 bases between. This chain's CDR3 is CASSLGFVDNTGELFF. CDR3 coding DNA: TGTGCCAGCAGCTTAGGATTTGTTGATAACACCGGGGAGCTGTTTTTT.

The chain recombines TRBV7-6 with TRBJ1-1, with D unclear. Trimming took 2 bases from V and 1 from J, leaving 14 bases between them. Germline V gene sequence: CDR1 SGHVS, CDR2 FNYEAQ. This CDR3 is built from 16 residues. CDR3 sequence (DNA): TGTGCCAGCAGCTTACAACAACCGACAAGGAACACTGAAGCTTTCTTT. Translation gives CASSLQQPTRNTEAFF.

The chain couples TRBV12-5 to TRBJ2-7; possibly TRBD1 or TRBD2 for D (6 bases each). CDR1 LGHNT and CDR2 FRNRAP come from the germline V gene. CDR3 length: 15 residues. Trimming took off 1 base at V and 3 bases at J, with 13 bases between the two ends. CDR3 sequence reads: CASGLGFGGGYEQYF. CDR3 DNA sequence: TGTGCTAGTGGTTTGGGCTTCGGGGGCGGCTACGAGCAGTACTTC.

This chain connects TRBV6-4 to TRBJ2-2; 13 bases match TRBD2. The CDR3 contains 17 residues. V shed 2 bases, J shed 6 bases, and the junction held 6 bases outside the gene matches. Germline CDR1 MRHNA, CDR2 SNTAGT. The CDR3 bases are TGTGCCAGCAGTGACCTCGGGACTAGCGGGATTGCCGGGGAGCTGTTTTTT. It translates to CASSDLGTSGIAGELFF.

The chain links TRBV5-5 to TRBJ2-7, with D hard to call. The CDR3 contains 13 residues. Trimming took 1 base from V and 2 from J, leaving 7 bases between them. From germline, CDR1 is SGHKS and CDR2 YYEKEE (reference sequence). CDR3 amino acids: CASSLFATYEQYF. CDR3 DNA: TGTGCCAGCAGCTTGTTTGCGACCTACGAGCAGTACTTC.

The chain has TRBV9 and TRBJ2-5, with 10 nucleotides matching TRBD2. This CDR3 has 16 residues. Germline values: CDR1 SGDLS, CDR2 YYNGEE. V dropped 0 bases and J dropped 5; count of bases not matched to a gene: 7. CDR3 DNA sequence: TGTGCCAGCAGCGTAGGGACTAGCGGCCAGGTTGAGACCCAGTACTTC. Translating it yields CASSVGTSGQVETQYF.